This TCR beta chain comes out of a study of metastatic and nonmetastatic thyroid tumors. Study information: Patients with malignant and benign thyroid disease provided blood and tumor or nodule tissue, whose repertoires were compared.

Only a few counts were recorded for this clone. Its antigen remains unknown. A junction end diverges from the germline sequence, so it may reflect a read error. Study conclusions and caveats: Malignant thyroid tumors reportedly had TCR beta diversity that was significantly higher than in benign nodules, in blood and tumor.

Each patient came to thyroid surgery without any prior treatment (of any kind). TCRdb re-called the PCR reads via MiXCR. The sample yields about 49,000 clones, 20% to 25% seen once. This receptor was taken from a female donor with papillary thyroid cancer or a benign thyroid nodule (not recorded which). Some clones in this sample may be carry-over from other donors' samples. The sequencing sample was made of blood.

The CDR3 spells CTSSLAGVTPSNQPQHF. CDR3 bases: TGTACCAGCAGCTTGGCGGGTGTAACCCCGAGCAATCAGCCCCAGCATTTT. The chain has TRBV5-6 and TRBJ1-5; no reliable D call. Germline lookup yields CDR1 SGHDT and CDR2 YYEEEE. The CDR3 is 17 residues long.